A single sample is the source of the 13 T cell receptor beta chains below, sequenced in a study of T cell clones after liver transplantation. Assay: immunoSEQ multiplex PCR; the TCRdb copy retains only in-frame clones and omits some. The data show 4,500 to 6,000 clones, 31% seen once. Alloreactive TCRbeta sequences came from sequencing proliferating CFSE-low cells in the MLR. These receptors' antigens are unknown. The sample taken for sequencing was CD4+ T cells from cultured PBMCs. These TCRs come from a human patient who received a liver transplant. Some T cells may trace back to the graft donor.

This chain joins TRBV11-3 and TRBJ1-5; D is uncertain. V was pared by 0 bases and J by 4 bases, with 4 bases between. CDR3 length equals 13 residues. CDR1 and CDR2 (germline): SGHNT, YENEEA. CDR3 in DNA: TGTGCCAGCAGCTTAGATTCGAATCAGCCCCAGCATTTT. It specifies CASSLDSNQPQHF.

This clone is classed as medium-sized. The chain is built from TRBV5-6 and TRBJ2-5, with TRBD1 matching 7 bases. Unmatched junction bases numbered 1, after V lost 2 bases and J lost 3 bases. The germline V gene has CDR1 SGHDT and CDR2 YYEEEE. The CDR3 is 13 amino acids. The CDR3 DNA sequence: TGTGCCAGCAGCTTTACAGGGGAAGAGACCCAGTACTTC. Amino acid sequence: CASSFTGEETQYF. Full variable domain (rest looked up from reference TRBV5-6 and TRBJ2-5): DAGVTQSPTHLIKTRGQQVTLRCSPKSGHDTVSWYQQALGQGPQFIFQYYEEEERQRGNFPDRFSGHQFPNYSSELNVNALLLGDSALYLCASSFTGEETQYFGPGTRLLVL.

Only a few counts were recorded for this clone. This chain connects TRBV9 to TRBJ2-5; 9 nucleotides line up with TRBD2. Trimming at V came to 0 bases and at J to 2 bases, leaving 2 bases not matched to a gene. The CDR3 contains 15 residues. Germline lookup yields CDR1 SGDLS and CDR2 YYNGEE. CDR3 in amino acids: CASSVGGLAQETQYF. CDR3 in DNA: TGTGCCAGCAGCGTAGGAGGACTAGCGCAAGAGACCCAGTACTTC.

The chain joins TRBV9 to TRBJ2-1, with 10 bases fitting TRBD2. Per the germline V gene, CDR1 is SGDLS and CDR2 is YYNGEE. After removal of 1 base from V and 7 bases from J, the junction contained 2 bases not matched to a gene. The CDR3 spans 14 residues. The CDR3 DNA sequence: TGTGCCAGCAGCGTACTAGCGGGGGTGAATGAGCAGTTCTTC. Translating gives CASSVLAGVNEQFF.

This clone is deemed medium-sized. CDR3 bases: TGTGCCATCAGCCAGCTAGCGGGAGGCGAGCAGTACGTC. Translation: CAISQLAGGEQYV. The chain has TRBV10-3 and TRBJ2-7, with 11 bases identical to TRBD2. From germline, CDR1 is ENHRY and CDR2 SYGVKD. The CDR3 consists of 13 residues. The junction had 4 bases not matched to a gene; V was cut back by 6 bases and J by 6 bases.

The chain joins TRBV6-4 to TRBJ1-2; TRBD1 matches 9 bases. CDR3 length: 13 amino acids. Germline V gene data show CDR1 as MRHNA and CDR2 as SNTAGT. V lost 4 bases and J lost 7; bases outside the gene matches: 4. This CDR3 reads CASSVDRGVGYTF. The CDR3 DNA sequence: TGTGCCAGCAGTGTCGACAGGGGGGTTGGCTACACCTTC.

This chain connects TRBV11-3 to TRBJ2-5; no clear D gene. Trimming removed 0 bases at V and 9 bases at J, with 11 bases between. Germline CDR1 and CDR2: SGHNT and YENEEA. There are 13 residues in the CDR3. CDR3 DNA: TGTGCCAGCAGCTTAGAGAATTGGAGCGCCCAGTACTTC. The encoded protein is CASSLENWSAQYF.

The chain uses TRBV5-1 and TRBJ2-5, with D perhaps TRBD1 (5 bases). Germline V CDR1 and CDR2: SGHRS, YFSETQ. V dropped 0 bases and J dropped 3 bases, with 9 bases sitting between them. This CDR3 is built from 14 residues. The CDR3 loop reads CASSLGAGKETQYF. The CDR3 DNA reads as TGCGCCAGCAGCTTGGGGGCAGGGAAAGAGACCCAGTACTTC.

V gene TRBV6-5 combines with J gene TRBJ2-4, with 9 bases fitting TRBD1. Germline CDR1 and CDR2: MNHEY and SVGAGI. V trimming: 5 bases; J trimming: 1 base; junction bases outside the gene matches: 3. CDR3 length: 15 residues. The CDR3 nucleotides are TGTGCCAGCAGTCAACAGGGGGCTGCCAAAAACATTCAGTACTTC. Amino acid sequence: CASSQQGAAKNIQYF.

The chain couples TRBV4-2 to TRBJ2-3; TRBD2 agrees at 8 bases. The length of the CDR3 is 16 residues. Per germline, CDR1 LGHNA and CDR2 YNFKEQ. The V and J ends lost 5 bases and 1 base, in that order; junction bases with no gene match: 8. The CDR3 here is CASSLGREDGTDTQYF. In DNA form, the CDR3 reads TGTGCCAGCAGCTTGGGGCGGGAGGATGGCACAGATACGCAGTATTTT.

The chain recombines TRBV2 with TRBJ2-7; no definite D call. Germline V lookup: CDR1 SNHLY, CDR2 FYNNEI. V gave up 2 bases and J gave up 2 bases, with 7 bases separating them. The CDR3 runs 13 residues. CDR3 DNA: TGTGCCAGCAGTGAAAGCGCTGCCTACGAGCAGTACGTC. It is translated as CASSESAAYEQYV.

The rearrangement joins TRBV10-2 to TRBJ2-1; 8 bases agree with TRBD2. Germline CDR1 is WSHSY and CDR2 is SAAADI. There are 15 residues in the CDR3. V dropped 6 bases and J dropped 1; count of bases not matched to a gene: 5. CDR3 bases: TGCGCCAGCAGCCCCCCTAGCGGGTCCTACAATGAGCAGTTCTTC. It codes for CASSPPSGSYNEQFF.

This clone was found a few times. V and J are TRBV6-7 and TRBJ2-7; TRBD2 agrees at 10 bases. TRBV6-7 is an ORF; its function is uncertain. V lost 5 bases and J lost 6; bases outside the gene matches: 7. This CDR3 spans 14 amino acids. CDR3 nucleotide sequence: TGTGCCAGCAGTAAAGGGACTAGCGAATCCGAGCAGTACGTC. Amino acids: CASSKGTSESEQYV.